The entry below describes one T cell receptor beta chain. Its antigen is still unknown. Clones were read by immunoSEQ multiplex PCR, and TCRdb kept only the in-frame ones, dropping some. Of some 250,000 clones listed, roughly 86% are singletons. The CDR3 length is 15 residues. Germline V gene lookup returns CDR1 LNHDA and CDR2 SQIVND (reference sequence). Trimming took 0 bases from V and 5 from J; bases not matched to a gene: 5. This entry comes from a study of cytomegalovirus exposure and HLA in healthy donors. Study-level findings and limits: In vitro testing confirmed three CMV-associated chains as specific for CMV antigens.

This TCR was recovered from a woman in her twenties or thirties in good health and CMV-seropositive. The V gene is TRBV19, the J gene TRBJ1-1, with 8 bases aligning to TRBD1. Sequenced: PBMCs. The CDR3 here is CASSIDPGQDTEAFF. The CDR3 DNA reads TGTGCCAGTAGTATAGATCCGGGACAGGATACTGAAGCTTTCTTT.